The rows below give T cell receptor beta chains drawn from one sample of a study of neoadjuvant anti-PD-1 for oral cavity cancer. Sequencing used immunoSEQ multiplex PCR; TCRdb keeps in-frame clones, though not all of them. The table has more than 7,000 clones, around three fifths seen once. This specimen consisted of PBMCs, obtained after nivolumab (anti-PD-1) treatment. The receptors were gathered from a person between 35 and 79 years old with oral cavity squamous cell carcinoma. Both conserved end residues are part of each CDR3. The order of the fields is clone size, D gene, V gene, J gene, CDR3 DNA, CDR3 protein. A D gene is named only where the DNA matches it firmly. Size is stated for part of the rows, as once, few or many counts, or as a class when the clone is expanded.

clone size: once; D gene: NA; V gene: TRBV20-1; J gene: TRBJ2-5; CDR3 DNA: TGCAGTGCCCAACCACAAGAGACCCAGTACTTC; CDR3 protein: CSAQPQETQYF
clone size: NA; D gene: NA; V gene: TRBV6-1; J gene: TRBJ1-1; CDR3 DNA: TGTGCCAGCAGTGCCGGAGGGTACACTGAAGCTTTCTTT; CDR3 protein: CASSAGGYTEAFF
clone size: NA; D gene: TRBD2; V gene: TRBV9; J gene: TRBJ2-3; CDR3 DNA: TGTGCCAGCAGCGTAGCGACTAGCGGGGGGATAGCCACAGATACGCAGTATTTT; CDR3 protein: CASSVATSGGIATDTQYF
clone size: NA; D gene: NA; V gene: TRBV2; J gene: TRBJ2-2; CDR3 DNA: TGTGCCAGCAAAGGGCTAGTGAACACCGGGGAGCTGTTTTTT; CDR3 protein: CASKGLVNTGELFF
clone size: NA; D gene: NA; V gene: TRBV11-3; J gene: TRBJ2-3; CDR3 DNA: TGTGCCAGCAGCTTAAAACAGCGCGATACGCAGTATTTT; CDR3 protein: CASSLKQRDTQYF
clone size: NA; D gene: NA; V gene: TRBV10-1; J gene: TRBJ2-5; CDR3 DNA: TGCGCCAGCAGTGAGAGCAGGGCGGAGACCCAGTACTTC; CDR3 protein: CASSESRAETQYF
clone size: NA; D gene: NA; V gene: TRBV28; J gene: TRBJ1-1; CDR3 DNA: TGTGCCAGCAGTTTAGGCAGCCAGGGCACTGAAGCTTTCTTT; CDR3 protein: CASSLGSQGTEAFF
clone size: once; D gene: TRBD1; V gene: TRBV30; J gene: TRBJ1-1; CDR3 DNA: TGTGCCTGGAGTCCAGGACAGGGGGGGACCCAAGCTTTCTTT; CDR3 protein: CAWSPGQGGTQAFF
clone size: once; D gene: NA; V gene: TRBV6-5; J gene: TRBJ1-1; CDR3 DNA: TGTGCCAGCAGTTACTGGCCAGGAAGGTCGAACACTGAAGCTTTCTTT; CDR3 protein: CASSYWPGRSNTEAFF
clone size: NA; D gene: TRBD1; V gene: TRBV4-1; J gene: TRBJ1-1; CDR3 DNA: TGCGCCAGCAGCCAAGACAGGGGGTGGAGAACTGAAGCTTTCTTT; CDR3 protein: CASSQDRGWRTEAFF
clone size: NA; D gene: TRBD2; V gene: TRBV6-6; J gene: TRBJ2-3; CDR3 DNA: TGTGCCAGTGTGGGGACTAGCTTATATACGCAGTATTTT; CDR3 protein: CASVGTSLYTQYF
clone size: NA; D gene: NA; V gene: TRBV5-6; J gene: TRBJ1-2; CDR3 DNA: TGTGCCAGCAGCTTGTGGCAGGTCCGATATGGCTACACCTTC; CDR3 protein: CASSLWQVRYGYTF
clone size: NA; D gene: NA; V gene: TRBV19; J gene: TRBJ1-2; CDR3 DNA: TGTGCCAGTAGTTCCGGACCCCGTGGGAACTATGGCTACACCTTC; CDR3 protein: CASSSGPRGNYGYTF
clone size: NA; D gene: NA; V gene: TRBV7-2; J gene: TRBJ1-1; CDR3 DNA: TGTGCCAGCAGCCCGAACCCAGGGTTTAACACTGAAGCTTTCTTT; CDR3 protein: CASSPNPGFNTEAFF
clone size: few; D gene: NA; V gene: TRBV28; J gene: TRBJ2-7; CDR3 DNA: TGTGCCAGCAGATCCGGACAGCAAAGGATTTCCGACGAGCAGTACTTC; CDR3 protein: CASRSGQQRISDEQYF
clone size: few; D gene: NA; V gene: TRBV7-2; J gene: TRBJ2-7; CDR3 DNA: TGTGCCAGCACCTTAGGGAACCTGGGCTACGAGCAGTACTTC; CDR3 protein: CASTLGNLGYEQYF
clone size: NA; D gene: NA; V gene: TRBV6-5; J gene: TRBJ1-1; CDR3 DNA: TGTGCCAGCGGCCCGGGCTACACTGAAGCTTTCTTT; CDR3 protein: CASGPGYTEAFF
clone size: NA; D gene: NA; V gene: TRBV6-5; J gene: TRBJ1-3; CDR3 DNA: TGTGCCAGCAGGTCCGAACCGGGTGCTGGAAACACCATATATTTT; CDR3 protein: CASRSEPGAGNTIYF
clone size: NA; D gene: NA; V gene: TRBV2; J gene: TRBJ1-5; CDR3 DNA: TGTGCCAGCAGTGAAACAGAGAATAGCAATCAGCCCCAGCATTTT; CDR3 protein: CASSETENSNQPQHF
clone size: medium-sized; D gene: NA; V gene: TRBV14; J gene: TRBJ2-1; CDR3 DNA: TGTGCCAGCAGTCCGTTTATGTTGACCTACAATGAGCAGTTCTTC; CDR3 protein: CASSPFMLTYNEQFF
clone size: NA; D gene: TRBD1; V gene: TRBV28; J gene: TRBJ1-2; CDR3 DNA: TGTGCCAGCAGCATCCCCCGTGCAGGGGGCTATGGCTACACCTTC; CDR3 protein: CASSIPRAGGYGYTF
clone size: NA; D gene: TRBD2; V gene: TRBV7-3; J gene: TRBJ2-1; CDR3 DNA: TGTGCCAGCAGCTTTGGACTAGCGGGAAGTAATGAGCAGTTCTTC; CDR3 protein: CASSFGLAGSNEQFF
clone size: NA; D gene: NA; V gene: TRBV7-2; J gene: TRBJ2-5; CDR3 DNA: TGTGCCAGCAGCTTCGTGGGGGGGCCCCAAGAGACCCAGTACTTC; CDR3 protein: CASSFVGGPQETQYF
clone size: NA; D gene: NA; V gene: TRBV11-2; J gene: TRBJ2-7; CDR3 DNA: TGTGCCAGCAGCTTAGGGGCAGACGAGCAGTACTTC; CDR3 protein: CASSLGADEQYF
clone size: NA; D gene: NA; V gene: TRBV27; J gene: TRBJ2-3; CDR3 DNA: TGTGCCAGCAGGTACAGGGGGGGTGAGGATACGCAGTATTTT; CDR3 protein: CASRYRGGEDTQYF
clone size: NA; D gene: TRBD2; V gene: TRBV28; J gene: TRBJ2-5; CDR3 DNA: TGTGCCAGCAGTCTGGGACTAGCGGGAACCCAAGAGACCCAGTACTTC; CDR3 protein: CASSLGLAGTQETQYF
clone size: NA; D gene: TRBD2; V gene: TRBV11-1; J gene: TRBJ2-5; CDR3 DNA: TGTGCCAGCAGCTTGGGACTACTCCAAGAGACCCAGTACTTC; CDR3 protein: CASSLGLLQETQYF
clone size: few; D gene: NA; V gene: TRBV6-1; J gene: TRBJ1-5; CDR3 DNA: TGTGCCAGCAGTGAAGACAGGGTTCGGCAGCCCCAGCATTTT; CDR3 protein: CASSEDRVRQPQHF
clone size: NA; D gene: TRBD2; V gene: TRBV15; J gene: TRBJ2-3; CDR3 DNA: TGTGCCACCAGCCTCGGGGGGGCGGGGACAGATACGCAGTATTTT; CDR3 protein: CATSLGGAGTDTQYF
clone size: few; D gene: NA; V gene: TRBV9; J gene: TRBJ2-3; CDR3 DNA: TGTGCCAGCAGCGACCCCGGGGGCTCGGCAGATACGCAGTATTTT; CDR3 protein: CASSDPGGSADTQYF
clone size: NA; D gene: NA; V gene: TRBV5-6; J gene: TRBJ2-6; CDR3 DNA: TGTGCCAGCAGCTTGGACCCCCGGGTACGAACTGGGGCCAACGTCCTGACTTTC; CDR3 protein: CASSLDPRVRTGANVLTF
clone size: NA; D gene: NA; V gene: TRBV6-6; J gene: TRBJ2-5; CDR3 DNA: TGTGCCAGCAGCCCGCCGGGGAGCGCTGAGACCCAGTACTTC; CDR3 protein: CASSPPGSAETQYF
clone size: NA; D gene: NA; V gene: TRBV28; J gene: TRBJ2-2; CDR3 DNA: TGTGCCAGCAGCCCCGGGAAAGGAGTTCCCGGGGAGCTGTTTTTT; CDR3 protein: CASSPGKGVPGELFF
clone size: NA; D gene: NA; V gene: TRBV7-2; J gene: TRBJ2-1; CDR3 DNA: TGTGCCAGCAGCTTAGCAGTTGCGCCGTACAATGAGCAGTTCTTC; CDR3 protein: CASSLAVAPYNEQFF
clone size: NA; D gene: NA; V gene: TRBV10-3; J gene: TRBJ1-5; CDR3 DNA: TGTGCCATCAGTGAGTCGGAGAATCAGCCCCAGCATTTT; CDR3 protein: CAISESENQPQHF
clone size: NA; D gene: NA; V gene: TRBV30; J gene: TRBJ2-6; CDR3 DNA: TGTGCCTGGAGTGTACAAGAAGGGTCTGGGGCCAACGTCCTGACTTTC; CDR3 protein: CAWSVQEGSGANVLTF
clone size: once; D gene: TRBD1; V gene: TRBV10-1; J gene: TRBJ2-7; CDR3 DNA: TGCGCCAGCAGTGAAAACTCGGGGACAGGGGGCAACGAGCAGTACTTC; CDR3 protein: CASSENSGTGGNEQYF
clone size: NA; D gene: NA; V gene: TRBV4-1; J gene: TRBJ2-7; CDR3 DNA: TGCGCCAGCAGCCAGGTACTGACTCAAACCTACGAGCAGTACTTC; CDR3 protein: CASSQVLTQTYEQYF
clone size: NA; D gene: TRBD2; V gene: TRBV29-1; J gene: TRBJ2-1; CDR3 DNA: TGCAGCGTGGGACTAGCGGGCAATGAGCAGTTCTTC; CDR3 protein: CSVGLAGNEQFF
clone size: NA; D gene: TRBD2; V gene: TRBV14; J gene: TRBJ2-1; CDR3 DNA: TGTGCCAGCAGCCGGACTAGCGGGGGGGCCGATGAGCAGTTCTTC; CDR3 protein: CASSRTSGGADEQFF
clone size: NA; D gene: NA; V gene: TRBV10-3; J gene: TRBJ1-5; CDR3 DNA: TGTGCCATCAGTGAAGTGAGCAATCAGCCCCAGCATTTT; CDR3 protein: CAISEVSNQPQHF
clone size: NA; D gene: NA; V gene: TRBV2; J gene: TRBJ1-1; CDR3 DNA: TGTGCCAGCAGTGACAGGGTTAGGGGCACTGAAGCTTTCTTT; CDR3 protein: CASSDRVRGTEAFF
clone size: few; D gene: NA; V gene: TRBV6-1; J gene: TRBJ2-3; CDR3 DNA: TGTGCCAGCCGGATGATGGAGCGGGTAGCAGATACGCAGTATTTT; CDR3 protein: CASRMMERVADTQYF
clone size: few; D gene: TRBD1; V gene: TRBV28; J gene: TRBJ1-2; CDR3 DNA: TGTGCCAGCAGTTCCCCGGGGACAGGGAAGGACTATGGCTACACCTTC; CDR3 protein: CASSSPGTGKDYGYTF
clone size: NA; D gene: NA; V gene: TRBV19; J gene: TRBJ1-6; CDR3 DNA: TGTGCCAGTAGTGAACTGGCAGCTTCAAATTCACCCCTCCACTTT; CDR3 protein: CASSELAASNSPLHF
clone size: NA; D gene: NA; V gene: TRBV29-1; J gene: TRBJ2-3; CDR3 DNA: TGCAGCGTTGAAGATAGTAATCGGATTGATACGCAGTATTTT; CDR3 protein: CSVEDSNRIDTQYF
clone size: few; D gene: NA; V gene: TRBV5-6; J gene: TRBJ2-2; CDR3 DNA: TGTGCCAGCAGCTCCCTCCCCGACAGCACCGGGGAGCTGTTTTTT; CDR3 protein: CASSSLPDSTGELFF
clone size: once; D gene: NA; V gene: TRBV7-2; J gene: TRBJ1-5; CDR3 DNA: TGTGCCAGCAGCTTAGTCCGGGGCAATCAGCCCCAGCATTTT; CDR3 protein: CASSLVRGNQPQHF
clone size: NA; D gene: NA; V gene: TRBV27; J gene: TRBJ2-2; CDR3 DNA: TGTGCCAGCAGTCCCACGACTGGTGACACCGGGGAGCTGTTTTTT; CDR3 protein: CASSPTTGDTGELFF
clone size: NA; D gene: TRBD2; V gene: TRBV19; J gene: TRBJ2-3; CDR3 DNA: TGTGCCAGTAGTATAATAGCGGGGGGCCTAGATACGCAGTATTTT; CDR3 protein: CASSIIAGGLDTQYF
clone size: NA; D gene: NA; V gene: TRBV7-2; J gene: TRBJ2-5; CDR3 DNA: TGTGCCAGCAGTTTCTGGGGGCGACCTGGGACTCACCAAGAGACCCAGTACTTC; CDR3 protein: CASSFWGRPGTHQETQYF
clone size: NA; D gene: NA; V gene: TRBV6-4; J gene: TRBJ2-7; CDR3 DNA: TGTGCCAGCCCTAGAGCCGAGCAGTACTTC; CDR3 protein: CASPRAEQYF
clone size: few; D gene: NA; V gene: TRBV5-6; J gene: TRBJ1-1; CDR3 DNA: TGTGCCAGCAGCCCCGGGGGCTACACTGAAGCTTTCTTT; CDR3 protein: CASSPGGYTEAFF
clone size: NA; D gene: NA; V gene: TRBV25-1; J gene: TRBJ2-7; CDR3 DNA: TGTGCCAGCAGTGGAGTTCGGGTTACAGGGCTCTACGAGCAGTACTTC; CDR3 protein: CASSGVRVTGLYEQYF
clone size: NA; D gene: TRBD2; V gene: TRBV11-2; J gene: TRBJ2-5; CDR3 DNA: TGTGCCAGCAGCCGCGGGGGGGCCCTCCGGAAGGAGACCCAGTACTTC; CDR3 protein: CASSRGGALRKETQYF